This is a list of T cell receptor beta chains from one sample in a study of blood T cell repertoires in COVID-19. The assay was immunoSEQ multiplex PCR, and TCRdb's table has in-frame clones only and misses some. The sample carries about 140,000 clones, approximately 78% recorded once. The specimen sequenced was peripheral blood. These receptors were collected from a woman aged 80 or over with acute or convalescent COVID-19. CDR3s include the opening cysteine and the closing phenylalanine or tryptophan. D genes are given only for firm matches. Clone size is stated in some rows and not others, as once, few, many or a class when expanded.

>.|.|TRBJ2-1|TRBV5-1
CASSLLRGYNEQFF
TGCGCCAGCAGCTTGCTACGGGGGTACAATGAGCAGTTCTTC
>.|.|TRBJ1-1|TRBV30
CAWAGQSGGEAFF
TGTGCCTGGGCCGGACAGTCGGGGGGGGAAGCTTTCTTT
>TRBD2|.|TRBJ2-3|TRBV7-6
CASSVGLAGGTDTQYF
TGTGCCAGCAGCGTGGGACTAGCGGGGGGGACAGATACGCAGTATTTT
>.|.|TRBJ2-1|TRBV28
CVVGGAHSYNEQFF
TGTGTCGTAGGGGGGGCGCACTCCTACAATGAGCAGTTCTTC
>.|.|TRBJ1-1|TRBV7-2
CASSLGYGTEAFF
TGTGCCAGCAGCTTAGGTTACGGCACTGAAGCTTTCTTT
>TRBD1|.|TRBJ2-3|TRBV7-9
CASSHRTGRTAFTDTQYF
TGTGCCAGCAGCCACCGGACAGGGCGAACAGCCTTCACAGATACGCAGTATTTT
>TRBD2|.|TRBJ2-3|TRBV9
CASSAGTSGGYTDTQYF
TGTGCCAGCAGCGCCGGGACTAGCGGGGGATACACAGATACGCAGTATTTT
>TRBD1|.|TRBJ1-2|TRBV20-1
CSASDRAGYTF
TGCAGTGCCTCGGACAGGGCTGGCTACACCTTC
>TRBD1|.|TRBJ1-2|TRBV2
CASSEQGANYGYTF
TGTGCCAGCAGTGAACAGGGGGCAAACTATGGCTACACCTTC
>TRBD2|.|TRBJ2-7|TRBV4-1
CASSQAGTSDYEQYF
TGCGCCAGCAGCCAAGCGGGGACTAGCGACTACGAGCAGTACTTC
>.|.|TRBJ2-3|TRBV2
CASSEFPPGLAVKLADTQYF
TGTGCCAGCAGTGAGTTCCCGCCAGGGTTAGCGGTGAAACTAGCCGATACGCAGTATTTT
>.|.|TRBJ2-5|TRBV5-1
CASSLEQSTWEETQYF
TGCGCCAGCAGCTTGGAACAGTCAACTTGGGAAGAGACCCAGTACTTC
>.|.|TRBJ1-1|TRBV11-2
CASSLEGAGNTEAFF
TGTGCCAGCAGCTTAGAGGGGGCAGGGAACACTGAAGCTTTCTTT
>.|once|TRBJ2-1|TRBV11-2
CASSPSFRGSYNEQFF
TGTGCCAGCAGCCCCAGCTTCAGGGGCTCCTACAATGAGCAGTTCTTC
>.|.|TRBJ2-5|TRBV9
CASSVDTYQETQYF
TGTGCCAGCAGCGTAGACACGTACCAAGAGACCCAGTACTTC
>.|.|TRBJ2-3|TRBV6-5
CASSYSSGANTQYF
TGTGCCAGCAGTTACTCAAGCGGAGCCAATACGCAGTATTTT
>TRBD1|.|TRBJ1-2|TRBV20-1
CSASLGTAF
TGCAGTGCTAGTCTCGGGACAGCCTTC
>.|.|TRBJ1-1|TRBV6-5
CATTRGGAATEAFF
TGTGCCACCACTCGGGGGGGGGCGGCCACTGAAGCTTTCTTT
>TRBD2|few|TRBJ2-1|TRBV2
CASMRSGGSYNEQFF
TGTGCCAGCATGAGAAGCGGGGGCTCCTACAATGAGCAGTTCTTC
>TRBD2|.|TRBJ2-1|TRBV5-6
CASSQLSTSGSWFF
TGTGCCAGCAGCCAACTATCGACTAGCGGGAGCTGGTTCTTC
>.|.|TRBJ1-5|TRBV12-3/TRBV12-4
CASGRGNQPQHF
TGTGCCAGCGGCCGGGGCAATCAGCCCCAGCATTTT
>TRBD1|few|TRBJ1-6|TRBV27
CATKLGTGGFSPLHF
TGTGCCACCAAGTTGGGGACAGGGGGCTTTTCACCCCTCCACTTT
>.|.|TRBJ1-4|TRBV28
CASSWGRLSEKLFF
TGTGCCAGCAGCTGGGGCCGCCTAAGTGAAAAACTGTTTTTT
>.|.|TRBJ2-5|TRBV11-2
CASRSLLETQYF
TGTGCCAGCAGATCCTTATTGGAGACCCAGTACTTC
>TRBD1|.|TRBJ2-5|TRBV2
CASSWGTGGTQETQYF
TGTGCCAGCAGTTGGGGGACAGGGGGCACTCAAGAGACCCAGTACTTC
>TRBD1|.|TRBJ1-4|TRBV4-1
CASSRAGTVNEKLFF
TGCGCCAGCAGCAGAGCCGGGACAGTGAATGAAAAACTGTTTTTT
>.|.|TRBJ2-1|TRBV6-5
CASSYSSGRYNEQFF
TGTGCCAGCAGTTACTCGTCAGGGCGATACAATGAGCAGTTCTTC
>.|.|TRBJ2-1|TRBV24-1
CATSEPTGWPYNEQFF
TGTGCCACCAGTGAGCCTACAGGGTGGCCCTACAATGAGCAGTTCTTC
>TRBD1|.|TRBJ1-6|TRBV28
CASSLLGQGSSPLHF
TGTGCCAGCAGTTTACTAGGACAGGGTAGTTCACCCCTCCACTTT
>.|.|TRBJ2-4|TRBV5-1
CASSPEGGARNIQYF
TGCGCCAGCAGCCCCGAGGGGGGGGCGCGGAACATTCAGTACTTC
>.|.|TRBJ2-3|TRBV5-4
CASSGWSERTATSGTDTQYF
TGTGCCAGCAGCGGGTGGAGTGAGCGGACCGCCACCTCTGGCACAGATACGCAGTATTTT
>.|.|TRBJ2-7|TRBV6-6
CASRSTYEQYF
TGTGCCAGCAGGTCTACCTACGAGCAGTACTTC